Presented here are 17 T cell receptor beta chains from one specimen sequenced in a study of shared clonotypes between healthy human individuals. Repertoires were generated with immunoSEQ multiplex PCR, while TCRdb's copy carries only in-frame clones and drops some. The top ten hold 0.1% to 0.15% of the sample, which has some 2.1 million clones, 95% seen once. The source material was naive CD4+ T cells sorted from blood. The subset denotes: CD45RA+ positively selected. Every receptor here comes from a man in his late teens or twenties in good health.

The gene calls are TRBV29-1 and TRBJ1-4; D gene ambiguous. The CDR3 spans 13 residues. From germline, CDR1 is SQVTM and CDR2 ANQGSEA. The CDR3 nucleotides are TGCTGTATAAGAGGGAACACTAATGAAAAACTGTTTTTT. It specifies CCIRGNTNEKLFF.

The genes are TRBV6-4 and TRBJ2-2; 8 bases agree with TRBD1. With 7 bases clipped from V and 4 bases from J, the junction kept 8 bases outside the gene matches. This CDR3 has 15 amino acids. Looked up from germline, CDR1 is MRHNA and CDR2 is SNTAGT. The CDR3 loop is CASTPGQGITGELFF. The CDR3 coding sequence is TGTGCCAGCACTCCCGGACAGGGCATCACCGGGGAGCTGTTTTTT.

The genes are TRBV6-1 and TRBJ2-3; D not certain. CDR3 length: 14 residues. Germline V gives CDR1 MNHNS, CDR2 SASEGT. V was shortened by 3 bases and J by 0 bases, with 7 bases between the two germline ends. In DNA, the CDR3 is TGTGCCAGCAGTGACCCTCCGAGCACAGATACGCAGTATTTT. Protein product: CASSDPPSTDTQYF.

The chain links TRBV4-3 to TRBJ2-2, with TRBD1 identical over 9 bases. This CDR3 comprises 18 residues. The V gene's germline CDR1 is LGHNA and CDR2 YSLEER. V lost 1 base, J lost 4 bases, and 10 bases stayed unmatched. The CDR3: CASSQAGTGISPTGELFF. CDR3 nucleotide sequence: TGCGCCAGCAGCCAAGCCGGGACAGGGATATCCCCCACCGGGGAGCTGTTTTTT.

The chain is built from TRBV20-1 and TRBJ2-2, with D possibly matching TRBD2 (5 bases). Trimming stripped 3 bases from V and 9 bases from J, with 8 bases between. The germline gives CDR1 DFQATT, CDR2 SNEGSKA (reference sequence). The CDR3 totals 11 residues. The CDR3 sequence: CSARASRELFF. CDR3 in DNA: TGCAGTGCTAGGGCTAGCCGGGAGCTGTTTTTT.

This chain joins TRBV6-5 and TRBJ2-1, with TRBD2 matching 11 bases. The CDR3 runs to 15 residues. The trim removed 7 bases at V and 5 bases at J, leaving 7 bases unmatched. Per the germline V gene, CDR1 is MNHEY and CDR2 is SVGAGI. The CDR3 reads CASTVAGGPNNEQFF. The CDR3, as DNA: TGTGCCAGCACGGTAGCGGGAGGGCCTAACAATGAGCAGTTCTTC.

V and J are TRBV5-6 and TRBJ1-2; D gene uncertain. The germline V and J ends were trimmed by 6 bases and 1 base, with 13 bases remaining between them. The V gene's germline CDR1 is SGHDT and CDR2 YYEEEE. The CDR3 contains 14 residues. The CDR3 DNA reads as TGTGCCAGCATCCCCCACAGACTTAACTATGGCTACACCTTC. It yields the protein CASIPHRLNYGYTF.

The CDR3 reads CASSLFDRNYGYTF. The CDR3 region has the DNA TGTGCCAGCAGCTTATTCGACAGGAACTATGGCTACACCTTC. The chain joins TRBV7-2 to TRBJ1-2; maybe TRBD1 (6 bases). V was cut by 2 bases and J by 2 bases, with 9 bases left in between. The CDR3 sequence is 14 residues long. Germline V gene sequence: CDR1 SGHTA, CDR2 FQGNSA.

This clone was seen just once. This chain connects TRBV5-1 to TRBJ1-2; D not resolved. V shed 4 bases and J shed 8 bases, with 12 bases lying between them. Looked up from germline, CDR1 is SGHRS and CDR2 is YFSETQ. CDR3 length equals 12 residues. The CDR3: CASSPNDVGYTF. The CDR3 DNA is TGCGCCAGCAGCCCCAACGACGTCGGCTACACCTTC.

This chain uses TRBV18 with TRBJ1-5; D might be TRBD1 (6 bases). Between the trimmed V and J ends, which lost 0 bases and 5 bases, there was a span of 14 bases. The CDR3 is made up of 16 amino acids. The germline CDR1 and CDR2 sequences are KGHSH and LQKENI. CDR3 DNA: TGTGCCAGCTCACCACCGGGGGGGCGCGGGGATCAGCCCCAGCATTTT. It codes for CASSPPGGRGDQPQHF.

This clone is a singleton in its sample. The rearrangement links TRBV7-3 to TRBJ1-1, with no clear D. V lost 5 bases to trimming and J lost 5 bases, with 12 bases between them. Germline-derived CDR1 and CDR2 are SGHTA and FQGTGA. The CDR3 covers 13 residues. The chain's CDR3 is CASSPKPGTEAFF. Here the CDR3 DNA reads TGTGCCAGCAGCCCAAAACCCGGGACTGAAGCTTTCTTT.

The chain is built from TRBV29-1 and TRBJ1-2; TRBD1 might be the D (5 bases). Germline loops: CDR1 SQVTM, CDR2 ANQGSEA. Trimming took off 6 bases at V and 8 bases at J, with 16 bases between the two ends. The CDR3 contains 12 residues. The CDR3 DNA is TGCAGCGTGGGGGAGATGGGTAGGGGCTACACCTTC. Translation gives CSVGEMGRGYTF.

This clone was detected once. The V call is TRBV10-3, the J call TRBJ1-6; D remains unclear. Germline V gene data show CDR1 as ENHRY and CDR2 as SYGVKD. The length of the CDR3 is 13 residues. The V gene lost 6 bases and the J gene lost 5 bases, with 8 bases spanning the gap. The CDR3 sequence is CAIRTFDNSPLHF. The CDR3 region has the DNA TGTGCCATCAGGACTTTTGATAATTCACCCCTCCACTTT.

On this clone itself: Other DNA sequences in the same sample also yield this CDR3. The CDR3 DNA is TGTGCCATCAGTGAGTCTGGAGGAAGCTCCTACGAGCAGTACTTC. Protein product: CAISESGGSSYEQYF. This rearrangement joins TRBV10-3 to TRBJ2-7; weak D call: TRBD2 (5 bases). Germline CDR1 ENHRY, CDR2 SYGVKD. V was clipped by 0 bases and J by 0 bases, with 9 bases between them. The length of the CDR3 is 15 residues.

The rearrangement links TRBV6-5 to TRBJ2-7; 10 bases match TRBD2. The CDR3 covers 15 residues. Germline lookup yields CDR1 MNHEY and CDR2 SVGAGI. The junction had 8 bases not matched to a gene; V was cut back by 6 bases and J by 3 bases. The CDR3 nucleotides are TGTGCCAGCAGCCCTGAGGCTAGCGGGAGCTACGAGCAGTACTTC. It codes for CASSPEASGSYEQYF.

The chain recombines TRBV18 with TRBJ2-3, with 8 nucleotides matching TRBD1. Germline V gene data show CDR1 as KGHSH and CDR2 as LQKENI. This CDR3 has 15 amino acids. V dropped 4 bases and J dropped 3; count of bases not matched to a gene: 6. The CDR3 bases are TGTGCCAGCTCACGCCGGACAGGGATTACAGATACGCAGTATTTT. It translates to CASSRRTGITDTQYF. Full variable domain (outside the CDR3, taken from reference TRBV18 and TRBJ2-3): NAGVMQNPRHLVRRRGQEARLRCSPMKGHSHVYWYRQLPEEGLKFMVYLQKENIIDESGMPKERFSAEFPKEGPSILRIQQVVRGDSAAYFCASSRRTGITDTQYFGPGTRLTVL.

Here the CDR3 DNA reads TGTGCCAGCAGCATGGACAGGACCGAGCAGTACTTC. Translation gives CASSMDRTEQYF. The chain is built from TRBV7-2 and TRBJ2-7; 7 positions agree with TRBD1. Per the germline V gene, CDR1 is SGHTA and CDR2 is FQGNSA. CDR3 size: 12 residues. The V and J ends lost 5 bases and 6 bases, in that order; junction bases with no gene match: 4.